Below, one TCR beta chain is given with its context. Germline CDR1 is MNHEY and CDR2 is SMNVEV (reference sequence). The V end was cut by 1 base, the J end by 1 base, with 7 bases between. The CDR3 contains 15 residues. The assay was immunoSEQ multiplex PCR, and TCRdb's table has in-frame clones only and misses some. The table has around 60,000 clones, more than 60% seen once. This specimen comes from a study of neoadjuvant anti-PD-1 for oral cavity cancer. As for the study in general: Patients without progression received a fourth nivolumab dose around day 43, then surgical resection on days 50-56.

Stage II-IVA oral cavity squamous cell carcinoma was new and untreated by systemic or radiation therapy. This material consisted of PBMCs, taken before nivolumab (anti-PD-1) treatment. The V call is TRBV27, the J call TRBJ1-4; D gene uncertain. The sequence was collected from a person aged 40 to 85 with oral cavity squamous cell carcinoma. This CDR3 reads CASSLFSLTNEKLFF. The CDR3, as DNA: TGTGCCAGCAGTTTATTTTCCTTAACTAATGAAAAACTGTTTTTT.